This T cell receptor beta chain derives from a study of cytomegalovirus exposure and HLA in healthy donors. Study-wide findings and caveats: Later on, an analysis tied 15,000 to 20,000 TCR beta sequences to HLA alleles at 0.05 false discovery rate. Cytomegalovirus association was assigned to around 150 TCR beta chains. Among the most significant clusters, several appeared linked to common viral pathogens in a later analysis.

Germline V gives CDR1 ENHRY, CDR2 SYGVKD. V lost 7 bases, J lost 1 base, and 5 bases stayed unmatched. This CDR3 is 15 amino acids long. It was with 60 Vbeta and 13 Jbeta primers that the PCR ran. The assay was immunoSEQ multiplex PCR, and TCRdb's table has in-frame clones only and misses some. The table has tens of thousands of clones, about 68% seen once. This clone occurred a few times. The antigen remains unidentified. This TCR came from a man aged 35 to 55 in good health and CMV-seropositive. The V and J genes are TRBV10-3 and TRBJ1-1, with TRBD1 matching 11 bases. Sequences were obtained from PBMCs. Written as DNA, the CDR3 is TGTGCCATCAAGGGGACAGGGGGTGAGAACACTGAAGCTTTCTTT. Protein product: CAIKGTGGENTEAFF.